This T cell receptor (beta chain) was sequenced in a study of T-cell reconstitution after alpha-beta-depleted transplantation in children. The study, taken as a whole, reports: For some patients, TCRbeta diversity was high at day 60 because of recipient T cells and thymic progenitors that survived. It was reported that alpha-beta T cells came from several hundred expanded graft clones (about two months after transplant). T-cell counts and diversity at one year post-transplant came mainly from newly produced T cells.

This clonotype was counted between two and nine times. Its antigen is unidentified. Trimming removed 0 bases at V and 7 bases at J, with 9 bases between. The CDR3 runs to 12 residues. Per the germline V gene, CDR1 is DFQATT and CDR2 is SNEGSKA (reference sequence). The library targeted TCRbeta and was prepared with unique molecular identifiers. TCRdb passed the PCR reads through MiXCR, listing each CDR3 protein once. The sample has about a million distinct CDR3 sequences, about 29% seen once. The chain is built from TRBV20-1 and TRBJ1-2; D perhaps matches TRBD1 (6 bases). The receptor's source is a boy in the first two years of life who had a stem cell transplant for SCID, so the T cells may come from the graft donor. The sample in question was PBMCs, mostly from graft donor cells, obtained 360 days after TCRalphabeta/CD19-depleted stem cell transplant. CDR3 residues: CSAREDSGGYTF. CDR3 sequence (DNA): TGCAGTGCTAGAGAGGACAGTGGTGGCTACACCTTC.